This T cell receptor (beta chain) was sequenced in a study of blood T cells in healthy people across ages. This CDR3 is built from 14 residues. V lost 2 bases and J 1 base, leaving 9 bases between the germline ends. CDR1 and CDR2 (germline): GTSNPN, SVGIG (reference sequence). Every sample gave at least 5 micrograms of total RNA when it was extracted. Through a sample-barcoded 5' primer and a J-beta primer mix, a second PCR was run for roughly 7 to 11 cycles. TCRdb fed the 5' RACE reads into MiXCR, producing one record per CDR3 protein. Among hundreds of thousands of distinct CDR3 sequences listed, around 36% were seen once.

Sequencing was carried out using blood. This TCR was sampled from a man between 18 and 35 years old in good health. J is TRBJ1-5 and V is TRBV30; D is unresolved. The CDR3 sequence is CAWSSTLSNQPQHF. The CDR3, as DNA: TGTGCCTGGAGTTCCACCCTCAGCAATCAGCCCCAGCATTTT.